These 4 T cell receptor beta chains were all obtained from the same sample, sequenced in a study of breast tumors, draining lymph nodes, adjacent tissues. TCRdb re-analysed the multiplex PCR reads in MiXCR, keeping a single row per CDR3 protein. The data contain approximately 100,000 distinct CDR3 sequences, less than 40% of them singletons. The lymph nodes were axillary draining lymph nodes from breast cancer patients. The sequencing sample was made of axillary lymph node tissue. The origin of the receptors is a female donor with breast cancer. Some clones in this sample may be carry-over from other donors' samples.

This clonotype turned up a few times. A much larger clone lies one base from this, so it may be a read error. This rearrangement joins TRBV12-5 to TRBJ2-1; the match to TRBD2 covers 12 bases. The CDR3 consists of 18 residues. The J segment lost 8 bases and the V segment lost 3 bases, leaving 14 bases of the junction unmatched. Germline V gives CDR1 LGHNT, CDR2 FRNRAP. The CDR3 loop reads CASGFVLAGGFVGHEQFF. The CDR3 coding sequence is TGTGCTAGTGGTTTCGTGCTAGCGGGGGGGTTTGTAGGCCATGAGCAGTTCTTC. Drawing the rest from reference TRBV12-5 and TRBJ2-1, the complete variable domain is DARVTQTPRHKVTEMGQEVTMRCQPILGHNTVFWYRQTMMQGLELLAYFRNRAPLDDSGMPKDRFSAEMPDATLATLKIQPSEPRDSAVYFCASGFVLAGGFVGHEQFFGPGTRLTVL.

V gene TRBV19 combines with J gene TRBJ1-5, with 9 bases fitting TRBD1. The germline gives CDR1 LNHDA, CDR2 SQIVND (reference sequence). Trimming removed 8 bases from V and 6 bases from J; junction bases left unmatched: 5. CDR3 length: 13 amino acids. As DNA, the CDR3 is TGTGCCAGTGGAACAGGGGGCTTTCAGCCCCAGCATTTT. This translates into CASGTGGFQPQHF. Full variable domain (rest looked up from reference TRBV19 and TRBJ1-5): DGGITQSPKYLFRKEGQNVTLSCEQNLNHDAMYWYRQDPGQGLRLIYYSQIVNDFQKGDIAEGYSVSREKKESFPLTVTSAQKNPTAFYLCASGTGGFQPQHFGDGTRLSIL.

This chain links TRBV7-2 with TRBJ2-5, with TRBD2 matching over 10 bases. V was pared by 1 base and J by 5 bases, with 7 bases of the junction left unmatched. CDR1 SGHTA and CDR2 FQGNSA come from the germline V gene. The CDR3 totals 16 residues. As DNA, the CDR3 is TGTGCCAGCAGCTTAGGTCTAGCGGGAGTTGGGGAGACCCAGTACTTC. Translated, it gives CASSLGLAGVGETQYF.

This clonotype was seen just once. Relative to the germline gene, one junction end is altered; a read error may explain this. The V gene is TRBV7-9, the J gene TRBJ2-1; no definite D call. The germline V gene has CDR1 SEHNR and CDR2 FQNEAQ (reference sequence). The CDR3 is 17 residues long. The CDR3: CASSSPAGGFSYNQQFF. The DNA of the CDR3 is TGTGCCAGCAGCTCCCCCGCCGGTGGGTTTTCCTACAATCAGCAGTTCTTC. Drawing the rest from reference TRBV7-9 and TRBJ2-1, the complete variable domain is DTGVSQNPRHKITKRGQNVTFRCDPISEHNRLYWYRQTLGQGPEFLTYFQNEAQLEKSRLLSDRFSAERPKGSFSTLEIQRTEQGDSAMYLCASSSPAGGFSYNQQFFGPGTRLTVL.